The 16 T cell receptor beta chains in this list originate from one sample, sequenced in a study of human T cells and chemical hapten exposure. TCRdb reprocessed the RACE reads with MiXCR, giving one entry per CDR3 protein. The data contain some 45,000 distinct CDR3 sequences, roughly an eighth of them singletons. Regarding time point: pre-sensitization, week 0. Treatment given: therapeutic diphenylcyclopropenone sensitization with weekly scalp DPC. Sequences were derived from whole blood, sampled in connection with sensitization to the hapten diphenylcyclopropenone (DPC). These receptors were taken from a woman younger than 45 with alopecia areata. Some clones in this sample may be carry-over from other donors' samples.

The chain employs TRBV18 and TRBJ1-6; 8 bases match TRBD1. This CDR3 is 14 amino acids long. The J segment lost 10 bases and the V segment lost 5 bases, leaving 7 bases of the junction unmatched. The germline gives CDR1 KGHSH, CDR2 LQKENI. CDR3 sequence (DNA): TGTGCCAGCTCAAAGACAGGGGAGAGGTCACCCCTCCACTTT. Its translation: CASSKTGERSPLHF.

As for this clonotype: A read error may explain this, as a much larger clone is one base away. The chain recombines TRBV20-1 with TRBJ2-1; 8 nucleotides match TRBD2. The CDR3 is 17 amino acids. Germline V gives CDR1 DFQATT, CDR2 SNEGSKA (reference sequence). V shed 3 bases and J 12 bases; nucleotides not matched to a gene: 22. The CDR3: CSASISTGGTRRYVQFF. The CDR3, as DNA: TGCAGTGCTAGTATCTCAACCGGGGGGACTAGACGATATGTGCAGTTCTTC.

This clonotype was detected ten times or more. The chain recombines TRBV6-2 or TRBV6-3 with TRBJ2-5, with D unresolved. CDR1 is MNHEY and CDR2 is SVGEGT in the germline V gene. This CDR3 spans 14 amino acids. V was cut by 7 bases and J by 5 bases, with 17 bases left in between. The DNA for the CDR3 is TGTGCCAGCAAAGCTCGTATGCTACAGGAGACCCAGTACTTC. Protein sequence: CASKARMLQETQYF.

This clonotype was observed a few times. The V call is TRBV20-1, the J call TRBJ2-7, with 10 bases matching TRBD1. The CDR3 has 13 residues. V shed 5 bases, J shed 4 bases, and the junction held 5 bases outside the gene matches. From germline, CDR1 is DFQATT and CDR2 SNEGSKA (reference sequence). In DNA, the CDR3 is TGCAGTGCTTACAGGGACAGGGGATACGAGCAGTACTTC. Amino acids: CSAYRDRGYEQYF.

In its sample, this clonotype was seen a few times. The V call is TRBV7-8, the J call TRBJ2-2; 10 nucleotides align to TRBD1. After removal of 5 bases from V and 6 bases from J, the junction contained 6 bases not matched to a gene. The germline V gene encodes CDR1 SGHVS and CDR2 FQNEAQ. The CDR3 has 15 residues. The CDR3 nucleotides read TGTGCCAGCAGCCTGGACAGGGGGTTAGCCGGGGAGCTGTTTTTT. Translated, it gives CASSLDRGLAGELFF.

This clonotype was counted many times. The CDR3 reads CAISDPNGNSFSYEQYF. CDR3 nucleotide sequence: TGTGCCATCAGTGACCCTAACGGAAATAGCTTCTCCTACGAGCAGTACTTC. This chain uses TRBV10-3 with TRBJ2-7; no definite D call. Germline CDR1 ENHRY, CDR2 SYGVKD. The CDR3 totals 17 residues. The V end was cut by 3 bases, the J end by 0 bases, with 18 bases between.

The chain carries TRBV7-9 and TRBJ2-3; 13 nucleotides align to TRBD2. The CDR3 consists of 16 residues. Germline CDR1 is SEHNR and CDR2 is FQNEAQ (reference sequence). Trimming removed 5 bases from V and 4 bases from J; junction bases left unmatched: 6. The CDR3 is CASSRWTSGSPDTQYF. The CDR3 DNA is TGTGCCAGCAGCCGTTGGACTAGCGGGAGCCCAGATACGCAGTATTTT.

V is TRBV2 and J is TRBJ2-1, with a tentative D call TRBD1 (6 bases). Looked up from germline, CDR1 is SNHLY and CDR2 is FYNNEI. The V gene lost 6 bases and the J gene lost 2 bases, with 14 bases spanning the gap. This CDR3 region has 15 residues. The CDR3 DNA follows: TGTGCCAGCAGGTCCAGGGGATCGGCCTACAATGAGCAGTTCTTC. Encoded protein: CASRSRGSAYNEQFF.

The V gene is TRBV5-1, the J gene TRBJ1-5, with TRBD1 matching over 8 bases. The germline CDR1 and CDR2 sequences are SGHRS and YFSETQ. CDR3 length: 15 amino acids. Trimming cost V 0 bases and J 7 bases; bases outside gene matches: 6. DNA of the CDR3: TGCGCCAGCAGCTTGGGGACAGGGACTATGCAGCCCCAGCATTTT. Residues: CASSLGTGTMQPQHF. The full variable domain, in which reference TRBV5-1 and TRBJ1-5 provide the parts outside the CDR3, is KAGVTQTPRYLIKTRGQQVTLSCSPISGHRSVSWYQQTPGQGLQFLFEYFSETQRNKGNFPGRFSGRQFSNSRSEMNVSTLELGDSALYLCASSLGTGTMQPQHFGDGTRLSIL.

The table lists this clonotype with many counts. V is TRBV29-1 and J is TRBJ2-3; perhaps TRBD2 as D (6 bases). CDR3 size: 15 residues. V was shortened by 7 bases and J by 3 bases, with 20 bases between the two germline ends. Germline V lookup: CDR1 SQVTM, CDR2 ANQGSEA. The CDR3 spells CSASPSGEGTDTQYF. The DNA for the CDR3 is TGCAGCGCTTCCCCCTCGGGGGAAGGAACAGATACGCAGTATTTT.

This chain joins TRBV9 and TRBJ2-7; 12 positions match TRBD2. Unmatched junction bases numbered 2, after V lost 4 bases and J lost 6 bases. Germline values: CDR1 SGDLS, CDR2 YYNGEE. The CDR3 has 13 amino acids. CDR3 protein: CASSSSGRGEQYF. The DNA for the CDR3 is TGTGCCAGCAGCTCTAGCGGGAGGGGCGAGCAGTACTTC. The full variable domain, its missing parts supplied by reference TRBV9 and TRBJ2-7, is DSGVTQTPKHLITATGQRVTLRCSPRSGDLSVYWYQQSLDQGLQFLIQYYNGEERAKGNILERFSAQQFPDLHSELNLSSLELGDSALYFCASSSSGRGEQYFGPGTRLTVT.

Ten or more counts support this clonotype. V usage is TRBV19 and J usage is TRBJ2-1; D is perhaps TRBD1 (5 bases). Germline values: CDR1 LNHDA, CDR2 SQIVND (reference sequence). This CDR3 is 14 amino acids long. The V and J ends lost 3 bases and 2 bases respectively, with 8 bases between them. CDR3 nucleotide sequence: TGTGCCAGTAGTATGACAGCTGCCTACAATGAGCAGTTCTTC. Translating gives CASSMTAAYNEQFF.

The chain carries TRBV28 and TRBJ1-5; tentatively, D is TRBD1 (6 bases). CDR1 is MDHEN, CDR2 SYDVKM, per germline. This CDR3 is 16 amino acids long. Trimming took off 1 base at V and 4 bases at J, with 14 bases between the two ends. The CDR3 nucleotides are TGTGCCAGCAGTTTATATTTAGGGACACTAAATCAGCCCCAGCATTTT. It specifies CASSLYLGTLNQPQHF.

The chain combines TRBV2 with TRBJ2-7; D may correspond to TRBD1 or TRBD2 (5 bases each). The CDR3 extends over 16 amino acids. The V gene's germline CDR1 is SNHLY and CDR2 FYNNEI. Trimming took off 7 bases at V and 2 bases at J, with 21 bases between the two ends. The CDR3 region has the DNA TGTGCCAGCAATAGGCCTATCGGGACCGCACCCTACGAGCAGTACTTC. Translated: CASNRPIGTAPYEQYF. Drawing the rest from reference TRBV2 and TRBJ2-7, the complete variable domain is EPEVTQTPSHQVTQMGQEVILRCVPISNHLYFYWYRQILGQKVEFLVSFYNNEISEKSEIFDDQFSVERPDGSNFTLKIRSTKLEDSAMYFCASNRPIGTAPYEQYFGPGTRLTVT.

This clonotype was counted only a few times. The V gene is TRBV28, the J gene TRBJ2-5; a possible D gene is TRBD2 (6 bases). Germline lookup yields CDR1 MDHEN and CDR2 SYDVKM. This CDR3 region has 17 residues. Trimming removed 5 bases at V and 6 bases at J, with 25 bases between. CDR3 in DNA: TGTGCCAGCAGTCCCAACCCGACTAGTTTCTCTATTAAGACCCAGTACTTC. Its translation: CASSPNPTSFSIKTQYF.

The table lists this clonotype with many counts. The J gene is TRBJ1-2, the V gene TRBV7-9; the match to TRBD1 covers 7 bases. Trimming cost V 4 bases and J 4 bases; bases outside gene matches: 12. The CDR3 is 16 residues long. The germline V gene encodes CDR1 SEHNR and CDR2 FQNEAQ (reference sequence). The CDR3 protein is CASSSPLDRVRYGYTF. The CDR3 nucleotides read TGTGCCAGCAGCTCCCCCTTAGACAGGGTCCGCTATGGCTACACCTTC.